One T cell receptor (beta chain) is described in this entry. This clone was seen just once. The specificity of this receptor is unknown. No base-level quality is on record; no much larger clone is a single base apart. The cohort was made up of about 610 healthy bone marrow donors. Cohort members were all nominally healthy when sampled, although unrecorded immune exposures were likely present. The donor was CMV seronegative and belonged to the group of several hundred seronegative cohort members. A peripheral blood sample was collected from each donor, and TCR beta sequencing was performed on peripheral blood mononuclear cells. Genomic DNA extraction from the blood cell samples was performed with the Qiagen DNeasy Blood Extraction Kit. From the cysteine through the phenylalanine, the CDR3 covers 15 amino acids. Only the CDR3 portion is preserved as DNA: 45 bases, with reading frame beginning at the first base. The junction carries 15 bases between V and J, which are trimmed by 7 bases and 1 base respectively. CDR1 and CDR2 were assigned from the germline V gene as LGHNA and YNFKEQ.

This specimen belongs to a study of cytomegalovirus exposure and HLA in healthy donors (dated by TCRdb to about 2017). For context, the study as a whole: An earlier analysis of approximately 600 of the donors reported 250 to 350 Gb of sequence data and around 110 million unique TCR beta sequences from 150 million to 200 million T cells. An earlier analysis of more than 450 of the donors used high-throughput TCR beta sequencing to judge whether each TCR beta V gene segment behaved as functional or pseudogenic. An early release covering about 600 HLA-typed donors comprised around 300 gigabases of sequencing data and around 80 million unique TCR sequences. A later analysis re-analyzed previously published TCR beta repertoires from 666 donors and added high-resolution HLA genotyping to study TCR occurrence patterns. Besides the first cohort of approximately 710 subjects, a separate validation cohort made up of 90 to 150 different subjects was used. Donor age, sex, ethnicity and CMV serostatus were compiled alongside the repertoire data. HLA typing included class I and class II loci at four-digit resolution. A handful of DR-DQ haplotypes were treated as single units for association and clustering because of strong linkage in the cohort. Rather than drawing on any new phenotypic data, the later analysis identified candidate immune exposures from TCR beta sequences and the way those sequences occurred across donors. On average, around 230,000 unique TCR beta nucleotide sequences were sequenced per donor among fewer than 500 genotyped donors of the cohort, with 15% to 20% of those sequences being non-productive. The study aimed to test whether signatures of past pathogen exposure could be identified by cataloging public T cell receptors. The study combined high-throughput TCR immunosequencing, statistical association of individual TCRs with disease status, and machine learning to predict cytomegalovirus infection status. Typing coverage varied by locus: about 620-640 donors for A, B, C, DRB1 and DQB1; approximately 500 for DQA1; approximately 610 for DPA1; approximately 470 for DPB1. In a later genetic analysis, genome-wide SNP genotypes for about three fifths of the roughly 670 donors were used, and that subset was treated as a discovery cohort. Of the roughly 420 genotyped donors, approximately 81% were placed in the genetic ancestry cluster associated with self-reported Caucasian donors. Every discovery cohort repertoire had been produced on one sequencing platform. Using immunosequencing, the study profiled T cell repertoires from 500 to 800 subjects and related those repertoires to cytomegalovirus serostatus.

The library relied on the immunoSEQ multiplex PCR assay. For the multiplex PCR, a mixture combining 60 forward primers for TCR Vbeta segments and 13 reverse primers for TCR Jbeta segments was used. Amplification of the CDR3 region of rearranged TCR beta genes was performed with a multiplex PCR assay on genomic DNA. The amplified TCR beta libraries were sequenced on the Illumina HiSeq System as 87-base-pair reads. Per the authors' processing: A later analysis tallied 75 million to 85 million unique TCR beta chains across the 666 repertoires, and some 10 million of those chains were shared by two or more donors. Raw reads were error-corrected and collapsed into unique sequences with a nearest-neighbor algorithm that merged closely related sequences to remove PCR and sequencing errors. Alignment of CDR3 sequences to IMGT reference sequences was used to assign V, D and J gene segments. For a sequence to be retained, at least a six-nucleotide match to both a V gene segment and a J gene segment was required. A rearrangement was called productive if the CDR3 had no stop codons and remained in frame with V and J, and every other rearrangement was called non-productive. Following IMGT convention, CDR3 was defined as the stretch from the second conserved V-encoded cysteine up to the conserved J-encoded phenylalanine. Sequences without an unambiguous match to a single V gene segment were excluded from the earlier analysis of a few hundred of the donors. An earlier analysis of several hundred of the donors called V segments functional above 56.7% productive rearrangements and segregating when the between-donor standard deviation exceeded 5%. A statistical classification framework was built for diagnosing cytomegalovirus status from the catalog of TCR beta chain sequences. A later analysis assigned V and J genes by comparing TCR nucleotide sequences with IMGT/GENE-DB human TR gene sequences. In a later analysis, CDR3 sequences and most-parsimonious VDJ recombination scenarios were assigned using the TCRdist pipeline. In a later analysis, each TCR beta chain was defined by its CDR3 amino acid sequence together with its V-gene family, and reads without a unique V-gene family were excluded. In a later analysis, nearly 600 highly shared, low-generation-probability nucleotide sequences were removed to address suspected cross-contamination and a sequencing artifact. In a later analysis, a clonal expansion index for each public chain was calculated from normalized within-repertoire ranks of inferred template counts. Generation probabilities in a later analysis came from a VDJ recombination model fitted to out-of-frame rearrangements, and those results were checked against IGoR. In a later analysis, hypergeometric tests were used to score TCR-TCR, TCR-HLA and TCR-CMV co-occurrence, with a repertoire-size bias correction applied to TCR pairs. To estimate false discovery rates, a later analysis permuted the HLA or CMV assignments 20 times. In a later analysis, co-occurring TCRs were grouped with DBSCAN, and TCRdist sequence similarity was added when clustering was performed within HLA-allele-positive subsets. For co-occurrence clustering, repertoires with fewer than 30,000 or more than 120,000 public chains were excluded, along with about five repertoires with anomalous nucleotide sharing. Not all clones reach the TCRdb copy of this immuneACCESS table, which keeps in-frame sequences only. Checked studies attribute under half of the gap to unresolved V genes and leave the rest unexplained. That table is the source of V, J and clone size, and D and trimming were worked out from the DNA. Here the sample has about 150,000 clones; roughly 81% occur a single time. Clones ranked in the top ten supply about 2.3% of the sample.

Here is what the overall study found, with its caveats: Because counts were too low, about 15 rarely observed V segments, including chromosome 9 orphons, were left out of the earlier analysis of 500 to 650 of the donors. In a later analysis, HLA-associated TCR beta chains showed more clonal expansion and lower generation probabilities than non-associated chains that were equally common. A later genetic analysis associated a missense DCLRE1C variant with V-gene and J-gene trimming of TCR beta chains, and an independent cohort replicated the association. A cluster of highly shared sequence variants was judged likely to be a technical artifact of the sequencing pipeline. Sequencing depth was assumed to be roughly uniform across donors in the presence/absence analyses, though that assumption may not hold. Because HLA typing was unavailable for some donors at each locus, only the typed subset was used in association tests. Correlated functional status among segregating V segments might reflect linkage disequilibrium, but an unknown experimental factor could not be ruled out. A further reported finding was that TCR beta sequences accurately predicted the HLA-A and HLA-B alleles for most subjects in the first cohort. Broadly in line with IMGT annotations, most TCR beta V segments showed up in productive rearrangements about 87% or about 30% of the time in an earlier analysis of under 700 of the donors. Specific HLA alleles were associated with 15,000 to 20,000 TCR beta sequences at a false discovery rate of 0.05 in a later analysis. Because the 87-base-pair reads could not distinguish some IMGT-functional V segments, including TRBV6-2 and TRBV6-3, those segments were excluded. When HLA alleles, especially DR and DQ, strongly co-occurred, TCR associations were difficult to assign to individual alleles. The classifier was reported to diagnose cytomegalovirus status with high specificity and sensitivity in both the original and validation cohorts. Three of the identified cytomegalovirus-associated TCR beta chains were confirmed in vitro to be specific for cytomegalovirus antigens. This cohort had only TCR beta chains sequenced, and the lack of alpha or paired-chain data limited which features could be detected. In a later genetic analysis, fewer N-insertions in productive TCRs were reported among donors in an Asian-associated ancestry cluster than the roughly 700-donor mean. The only immune exposure information available for the cohort was CMV serostatus. The authors suggested that the approach could potentially be generalized to other disease states and immunological phenotypes. A total of 164 TCR beta chains were listed by the study as associated with cytomegalovirus. According to a later analysis, most CMV-associated TCR beta chains appeared to be HLA-restricted, and the HLA associations seemed to be driven largely by CMV exposure. Most TCR sequences were seen in very few donors, while some public TCRs were found in many individuals. According to a later analysis, parvovirus B19, influenza, CMV and Epstein-Barr virus appeared linked to several top co-occurrence clusters. In a later analysis, TCR association rates were found to vary across HLA loci, with the most associated TCRs seen for DRB1 alleles and the fewest for HLA-C alleles.

Sequencing input: PBMCs. The receptor chain draws on TRBV4-2 and TRBJ2-3, and perhaps TRBD2 as D gene, on 5 matching bases. The TCR comes from a woman aged 18-30 years in good health and CMV-seronegative. The sequenced DNA: TGTGCCAGCACCACCCTGGGTAGCGGCACAGATACGCAGTATTTT. Its translation is CASTTLGSGTDTQYF.